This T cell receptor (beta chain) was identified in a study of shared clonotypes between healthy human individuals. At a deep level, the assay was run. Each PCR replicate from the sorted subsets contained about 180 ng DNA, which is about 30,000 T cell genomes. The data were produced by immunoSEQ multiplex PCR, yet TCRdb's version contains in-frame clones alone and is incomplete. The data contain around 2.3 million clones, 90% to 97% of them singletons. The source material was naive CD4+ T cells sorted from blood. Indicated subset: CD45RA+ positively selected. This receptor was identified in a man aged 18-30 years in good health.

The CDR3: CASTTPTGTSTDTQYF. In DNA form, the CDR3 reads TGCGCCAGCACAACCCCCACAGGCACTAGCACAGATACGCAGTATTTT. V gene TRBV5-1 combines with J gene TRBJ2-3, with D possibly TRBD1 on 5 matching bases. The CDR3 is made up of 16 amino acids. Germline V gives CDR1 SGHRS, CDR2 YFSETQ. The V end lost 6 bases, the J end lost 0 bases, and 17 bases lay between the germline ends. Combining the CDR3 with reference TRBV5-1 and TRBJ2-3 gives the whole variable domain KAGVTQTPRYLIKTRGQQVTLSCSPISGHRSVSWYQQTPGQGLQFLFEYFSETQRNKGNFPGRFSGRQFSNSRSEMNVSTLELGDSALYLCASTTPTGTSTDTQYFGPGTRLTVL.